These T cell receptor beta chains were read from a single sample in a study of siplizumab effects on memory and regulatory T cells. Some clones are missing from TCRdb's copy, which holds only in-frame ones; the method was immunoSEQ multiplex PCR. The data hold about 110,000 clones, with under 95% observed a single time. The sample taken for sequencing was Tregs sorted from blood. The source is a human donor in good health. Both conserved end residues are part of each CDR3. Fields, in order: J gene, D gene, V gene, clone size, CDR3 protein, CDR3 DNA. A D gene is named only where the DNA matches it firmly. Clone size is shown for a subset of rows, as once, few, many or a class of expanded clone.

>TRBJ2-2|NA|TRBV6-1|once
CASSGFAGQYPPGELFF
TGTGCCAGCAGTGGCTTTGCGGGACAGTACCCGCCGGGGGAGCTGTTTTTT
>TRBJ1-5|TRBD1|TRBV7-2|NA
CASSFGQGWNQPQHF
TGTGCCAGCAGCTTCGGACAGGGTTGGAATCAGCCCCAGCATTTT
>TRBJ2-7|NA|TRBV5-1|NA
CASSLVFRSSYEQYF
TGCGCCAGCAGCTTGGTATTCAGGAGCTCCTACGAGCAGTACTTC
>TRBJ2-7|NA|TRBV29-1|NA
CSVVDQLNGEQYF
TGCAGCGTTGTCGATCAGTTGAATGGCGAGCAGTACTTC
>TRBJ2-1|TRBD2|TRBV9|NA
CASSSGTSGRVNEQFF
TGTGCCAGCAGCTCAGGGACTAGCGGGAGGGTAAATGAGCAGTTCTTC
>TRBJ1-3|NA|TRBV6-4|NA
CASRDTSLRDTRDSGNTIYF
TGTGCCAGCAGAGATACCAGCCTCCGGGACACCCGCGATTCTGGAAACACCATATATTTT
>TRBJ1-2|NA|TRBV10-3|few
CAISAGLYGYTF
TGTGCCATCAGTGCAGGTCTCTATGGCTACACCTTC
>TRBJ1-3|TRBD1|TRBV19|NA
CASSWTGGDTIYF
TGTGCCAGTAGTTGGACAGGGGGAGACACCATATATTTT
>TRBJ1-1|NA|TRBV2|NA
CASSGWLEAFF
TGTGCCAGCAGTGGGTGGTTGGAAGCTTTCTTT
>TRBJ2-3|NA|TRBV10-3|NA
CAISESGTDTQYF
TGTGCCATCAGTGAGTCGGGCACAGATACGCAGTATTTT
>TRBJ2-5|NA|TRBV19|NA
CASKGADETQYF
TGTGCCAGTAAGGGAGCAGACGAGACCCAGTACTTC
>TRBJ2-5|NA|TRBV19|NA
CASSQTDWETQYF
TGTGCCAGTAGTCAGACGGACTGGGAGACCCAGTACTTC
>TRBJ1-2|NA|TRBV15|NA
CATSRDRGGYTF
TGTGCCACCAGCAGAGACAGGGGTGGCTACACCTTC
>TRBJ2-1|NA|TRBV7-9|NA
CASSTILGSSYNEQFF
TGTGCCAGCAGCACCATACTGGGGAGCTCCTACAATGAGCAGTTCTTC
>TRBJ1-1|NA|TRBV29-1|NA
CSVSQVINTEAFF
TGCAGCGTATCACAGGTAATTAACACTGAAGCTTTCTTT
>TRBJ2-7|TRBD1|TRBV2|NA
CASSVLTGAEQYF
TGTGCCAGCAGTGTATTGACAGGGGCCGAGCAGTACTTC
>TRBJ1-4|TRBD1|TRBV5-1|NA
CASHPGQGEKLFF
TGCGCTAGCCACCCGGGACAGGGGGAAAAACTGTTTTTT
>TRBJ2-7|TRBD2|TRBV2|NA
CASTSGGGGYEQYF
TGTGCCAGCACCTCTGGGGGGGGAGGCTACGAGCAGTACTTC
>TRBJ2-5|NA|TRBV5-1|NA
CASSLGPQETQYF
TGCGCCAGCAGCTTGGGCCCCCAAGAGACCCAGTACTTC
>TRBJ1-1|NA|TRBV6-5|NA
CASSYSIGTSEAFF
TGTGCCAGCAGTTACTCGATCGGGACGAGTGAAGCTTTCTTT
>TRBJ2-2|NA|TRBV2|once
CASSEVNTGELFF
TGTGCCAGCAGTGAAGTGAACACCGGGGAGCTGTTTTTT
>TRBJ2-7|NA|TRBV6-5|once
CASSYSIRQDQREQYF
TGTGCCAGCAGTTACTCGATCAGACAGGACCAACGCGAGCAGTACTTC
>TRBJ2-3|TRBD1|TRBV5-6|NA
CASSFGQGRGWDTQYF
TGTGCCAGCAGCTTCGGACAGGGGAGAGGGTGGGATACGCAGTATTTT
>TRBJ2-7|TRBD2|TRBV7-7|NA
CASSLRRGTSYEQYF
TGTGCCAGCAGCCTCCGCCGAGGGACTAGCTACGAGCAGTACTTC
>TRBJ1-5|NA|TRBV27|NA
CASASTGYNQPQHF
TGTGCCAGTGCCTCTACAGGATACAATCAGCCCCAGCATTTT
>TRBJ2-3|NA|TRBV6-5|NA
CASSLFRGDTQYF
TGTGCCAGCAGTCTATTTCGGGGGGATACGCAGTATTTT
>TRBJ1-1|TRBD1|TRBV15|NA
CATSRHRDREAFF
TGTGCCACCAGCAGGCACCGGGACAGGGAAGCTTTCTTT
>TRBJ2-5|NA|TRBV2|NA
CASSGVGRYQETQYF
TGTGCCAGCAGTGGGGTTGGGCGGTACCAAGAGACCCAGTACTTC
>TRBJ1-2|TRBD1|TRBV19|NA
CASSIGQGLSGYTF
TGTGCCAGTAGTATAGGACAGGGACTGAGTGGCTACACCTTC
>TRBJ1-2|TRBD1|TRBV6-6|NA
CASSYPGQGLGYTF
TGTGCCAGCAGCTATCCGGGACAGGGCCTTGGCTACACCTTC
>TRBJ2-3|NA|TRBV19|NA
CATSPRSDTQYF
TGTGCCACCTCGCCCCGGTCAGATACGCAGTATTTT
>TRBJ2-2|NA|TRBV7-2|NA
CASSPRVWDGTGELFF
TGTGCCAGCAGCCCCCGGGTGTGGGACGGCACCGGGGAGCTGTTTTTT
>TRBJ2-1|TRBD2|TRBV19|NA
CASRDSGGYNEQFF
TGTGCCAGCCGTGATAGCGGGGGGTACAATGAGCAGTTCTTC
>TRBJ2-7|NA|TRBV11-2|once
CASSFGGEGKQYF
TGTGCCAGCAGCTTTGGGGGAGAAGGAAAGCAGTACTTC
>TRBJ2-7|TRBD2|TRBV6-1|NA
CASSASGTSGSYEQYF
TGTGCCAGCAGTGCCTCCGGGACTAGCGGATCCTACGAGCAGTACTTC
>TRBJ2-7|NA|TRBV5-1|once
CASSLGGSSYEQYF
TGCGCCAGCAGCTTGGGGGGCAGCTCCTACGAGCAGTACTTC
>TRBJ1-2|TRBD1|TRBV29-1|NA
CSVQTGGGYGYTF
TGCAGCGTCCAGACAGGGGGGGGCTATGGCTACACCTTC
>TRBJ2-2|TRBD2|TRBV10-3|NA
CAIRGTSTGELFF
TGTGCCATCCGAGGGACTAGCACCGGGGAGCTGTTTTTT
>TRBJ2-1|TRBD1|TRBV19|NA
CASSIQGAVYNEQFF
TGTGCCAGTAGTATACAGGGGGCCGTCTACAATGAGCAGTTCTTC
>TRBJ1-2|NA|TRBV11-2|NA
CASSQGLFYGYTF
TGTGCCAGCAGCCAGGGATTGTTCTATGGCTACACCTTC
>TRBJ2-3|TRBD2|TRBV5-6|once
CASSAALGLAAQDTQYF
TGTGCCAGCAGCGCCGCCTTGGGACTAGCAGCCCAGGATACGCAGTATTTT
>TRBJ1-5|NA|TRBV15|NA
CATSRANVEKLQHF
TGTGCCACCAGCAGAGCAAATGTAGAAAAGCTCCAGCATTTT
>TRBJ2-7|TRBD1|TRBV5-4|NA
CASSLGKTGLAYEQYF
TGTGCCAGCAGCTTAGGTAAGACAGGGCTGGCCTACGAGCAGTACTTC